The 13 T cell receptor beta chains below come from one sample, sequenced in a study of blood T cell repertoires in COVID-19. The protocol was immunoSEQ multiplex PCR, while the TCRdb copy is restricted to in-frame clones and leaves out a portion. The sample carries around 170,000 clones, around 88% recorded once. Sequenced input: PBMCs or T cells enriched from blood (not recorded which). These receptors originate from a young woman who had recovered from COVID-19.

The genes are TRBV3-1 (or the pseudogene TRBV3-2) and TRBJ1-5; no definite D call. Germline CDR1 and CDR2: LGHDT and YNNKEL (reference sequence). The CDR3 is 14 residues long. With 3 bases removed from V and 2 bases from J, the gap between germline ends came to 8 bases. DNA of the CDR3: TGTGCCAGCAGCCAGAGGGCTGGCAATCAGCCCCAGCATTTT. Protein sequence: CASSQRAGNQPQHF.

The chain carries TRBV4-1 and TRBJ1-5; 7 bases map to TRBD1. The germline CDR1 and CDR2 sequences are MGHRA and YSYEKL. The CDR3 loop spans 15 amino acids. Unmatched junction bases numbered 0, after V lost 1 base and J lost 0 bases. This CDR3 reads CASSQGQGSNQPQHF. CDR3 nucleotides: TGCGCCAGCAGCCAAGGACAGGGTAGCAATCAGCCCCAGCATTTT.

The chain is built from TRBV7-9 and TRBJ2-3; a possible D gene is TRBD2 (7 bases). The germline V gene encodes CDR1 SEHNR and CDR2 FQNEAQ (reference sequence). The CDR3 is 16 residues long. The germline V and J ends were trimmed by 5 bases and 4 bases, with 19 bases remaining between them. Written as DNA, the CDR3 is TGTGCCAGCAGCGACCTTCGGGGGGCGCGGGCAGATACGCAGTATTTT. Amino acids: CASSDLRGARADTQYF.

The chain couples TRBV7-2 to TRBJ1-3, with D uncertain. The germline CDR1 and CDR2 sequences are SGHTA and FQGNSA. The CDR3 sequence is 16 residues long. Trimming left V 4 bases short and J 0 bases short, with 13 bases between. In DNA, the CDR3 is TGTGCCAGCAGCTCCCAAGCCGTATCCTCTGGAAACACCATATATTTT. Amino acids: CASSSQAVSSGNTIYF.

V and J are TRBV20-1 and TRBJ1-6; tentatively, D is TRBD1 (5 bases). CDR1 DFQATT and CDR2 SNEGSKA come from the germline V gene (reference sequence). The CDR3 contains 16 residues. Trimming took 3 bases from V and 4 from J, leaving 16 bases between them. The CDR3, as DNA: TGCAGTGCTAGTAAGGTCGACAGCCCATATAATTCACCCCTCCACTTT. Translation: CSASKVDSPYNSPLHF.

J is TRBJ2-2 and V is TRBV9; tentative D call: TRBD1 (5 bases). Trimming cost V 4 bases and J 1 base, with 14 bases left between them. The V gene's germline CDR1 is SGDLS and CDR2 YYNGEE. CDR3 size: 16 residues. CDR3 sequence: CASSLRQGQNTGELFF. The CDR3 DNA reads TGTGCCAGCAGCCTCCGGCAGGGCCAGAACACCGGGGAGCTGTTTTTT.

This chain joins TRBV5-6 and TRBJ2-7; D is undetermined. Deletions cut 4 bases from V and 2 bases from J, with 4 bases between. The CDR3 has 11 amino acids. The V gene's germline CDR1 is SGHDT and CDR2 YYEEEE. The CDR3 DNA sequence: TGTGCCAGCAGCGCGGCCTACGAGCAGTACTTC. Translating gives CASSAAYEQYF. Looking up the rest from reference TRBV5-6 and TRBJ2-7 gives the full variable domain: DAGVTQSPTHLIKTRGQQVTLRCSPKSGHDTVSWYQQALGQGPQFIFQYYEEEERQRGNFPDRFSGHQFPNYSSELNVNALLLGDSALYLCASSAAYEQYFGPGTRLTVT.

The CDR3 nucleotides read TGTGCCATCAGTGATCCAGGGGCTGGGGCCAACGTCCTGACTTTC. Translating it yields CAISDPGAGANVLTF. The J gene is TRBJ2-6, the V gene TRBV10-3, with D possibly matching TRBD1 (6 bases). The germline CDR1 and CDR2 sequences are ENHRY and SYGVKD. CDR3 length: 15 amino acids. V was cut by 3 bases and J by 2 bases, with 8 bases left in between.

The rearrangement uses TRBV7-2 and TRBJ2-2, with TRBD2 as a possible D gene (6 bases). Trimming cost V 4 bases and J 6 bases, with 12 bases left between them. Germline V gene sequence: CDR1 SGHTA, CDR2 FQGNSA. The length of the CDR3 is 14 residues. The chain's CDR3 is CASSSGVSSGELFF. The CDR3 nucleotides read TGTGCCAGCAGCTCGGGGGTCTCTTCCGGGGAGCTGTTTTTT.

This rearrangement joins TRBV7-8 to TRBJ2-1; TRBD2 matches at 12 bases. J gave up 6 bases and V 5 bases, and 2 bases lay outside the gene matches. Germline V gene data show CDR1 as SGHVS and CDR2 as FQNEAQ. The CDR3 length is 14 residues. In DNA form, the CDR3 reads TGTGCCAGCAGCCCTAGCGGGAGGGCCAATGAGCAGTTCTTC. This codes for CASSPSGRANEQFF.

V gene TRBV19 combines with J gene TRBJ1-5; D is possibly TRBD1 (6 bases). The CDR3 runs 15 residues. Trimming took 3 bases from V and 1 from J, leaving 10 bases between them. Germline CDR1 is LNHDA and CDR2 is SQIVND (reference sequence). The CDR3 DNA sequence: TGTGCCAGTAGTATTGTACAGGGAAGCAATCAGCCCCAGCATTTT. It codes for CASSIVQGSNQPQHF.

This clone was recorded a few times. V is TRBV30 and J is TRBJ1-6, with 7 bases aligning to TRBD1. CDR3 size: 15 residues. Germline loops: CDR1 GTSNPN, CDR2 SVGIG (reference sequence). After removal of 8 bases from V and 5 bases from J, the junction contained 12 bases not matched to a gene. CDR3 sequence: CAVKLSGQNNSPLHF. CDR3 DNA sequence: TGTGCCGTAAAGCTCTCGGGACAGAATAATTCACCCCTCCACTTT.

This rearrangement joins TRBV2 to TRBJ2-7, with D possibly TRBD2 on 6 matching bases. The germline V and J ends were trimmed by 10 bases and 0 bases, with 10 bases remaining between them. Germline assignment: CDR1 SNHLY and CDR2 FYNNEI. This CDR3 contains 12 residues. In DNA form, the CDR3 reads TGTGCCACCACGACTAGCTCCTACGAGCAGTACTTC. The encoded protein is CATTTSSYEQYF.